This is a list of T cell receptor beta chains from one sample in a study of regulatory T cells in long-lasting Graves disease. TCRdb called the multiplex PCR reads again in MiXCR, with one record for every CDR3 protein. The data hold approximately 690,000 distinct CDR3 sequences, with 30% observed a single time. The sequences come from peripheral blood mononuclear cells (PBMCs), collected when the disease was refractory, from a patient treated with antithyroid drugs. Every receptor here comes from a female donor with Graves disease. Each CDR3 is given with its conserved first and last residue. D genes are given only for firm matches. Clone size appears in some rows only: once, few, many, or a class for an expanded clone.

d_gene	j_gene	abundance	v_gene	CDR3aa	CDR3nt
-	TRBJ1-4	-	TRBV19	CASGTASGVKLFF	TGTGCCAGCGGGACCGCAAGTGGGGTAAAACTGTTTTTT
-	TRBJ2-2	many	TRBV27	CASRQGGELFF	TGTGCCAGCAGACAGGGCGGGGAGCTGTTTTTT
-	TRBJ1-2	few	TRBV6-5	CASSYFRNTVAYGYTF	TGTGCCAGCAGTTACTTTCGGAACACGGTCGCCTATGGCTACACCTTC
TRBD1	TRBJ1-1	many	TRBV27	CASSTGETEAFF	TGTGCCAGCAGCACAGGGGAAACTGAAGCTTTCTTT
TRBD1	TRBJ1-1	many	TRBV7-9	CASSPGQGSPEAFF	TGTGCCAGCAGCCCGGGACAGGGATCCCCTGAAGCTTTCTTT
-	TRBJ1-5	few	TRBV20-1	CSASLVRGQPQHF	TGCAGTGCTAGTTTAGTAAGGGGGCAGCCCCAGCATTTT
-	TRBJ2-7	-	TRBV6-9	CASSYRGTISYEQYF	TGTGCCAGCAGTTACCGCGGGACAATCTCCTACGAGCAGTACTTC
-	TRBJ1-2	few	TRBV27	CASMGDNYGYTF	TGTGCCAGCATGGGGGATAACTATGGCTACACCTTC
TRBD2	TRBJ2-7	many	TRBV11-2	CASSFSGSVYEQYF	TGTGCCAGCAGCTTTAGCGGGAGTGTATACGAGCAGTACTTC
TRBD1	TRBJ1-1	-	TRBV5-1	CASSLDRGDYTEAFF	TGCGCCAGCAGCCTAGACAGGGGTGATTACACTGAAGCTTTCTTT
-	TRBJ1-1	few	TRBV27	CASSRPGLDTEAFF	TGTGCCAGCAGCAGACCCGGATTAGACACTGAAGCTTTCTTT
-	TRBJ1-1	many	TRBV20-1	CSAMNTEAFF	TGCAGTGCTATGAACACTGAAGCTTTCTTT
-	TRBJ2-7	-	TRBV20-1	CSARRSTVFSYEQYF	TGCAGTGCTAGACGGAGTACGGTGTTCTCCTACGAGCAGTACTTC
TRBD1	TRBJ2-7	-	TRBV2	CATPRTGDISPSYEQYF	TGTGCCACTCCAAGGACAGGGGACATATCTCCATCCTACGAGCAGTACTTC
TRBD1	TRBJ2-3	-	TRBV20-1	CSARWDRSTDTQYF	TGCAGTGCTAGATGGGACAGGAGCACAGATACACAGTATTTT
-	TRBJ2-7	few	TRBV19	CASSIRGMATGEQYF	TGTGCCAGTAGTATTCGGGGGATGGCGACCGGGGAGCAGTACTTC
-	TRBJ1-1	many	TRBV2	CASSVGRAVEAFF	TGTGCCAGCAGTGTTGGCAGGGCGGTTGAAGCTTTCTTT
-	TRBJ1-1	-	TRBV6-5	CASSYSTTAEAFF	TGTGCCAGCAGTTACTCGACAACAGCTGAAGCTTTCTTT
TRBD1	TRBJ2-7	few	TRBV19	CASSLARGFDEQYF	TGTGCCAGCAGCCTTGCCAGGGGGTTTGACGAGCAGTACTTC
TRBD1	TRBJ2-7	-	TRBV29-1	CNVGQGGYEQYF	TGCAACGTTGGACAGGGGGGCTACGAGCAGTACTTC
-	TRBJ1-4	-	TRBV7-9	CASSPVIPGGEKLFF	TGTGCCAGCAGCCCAGTTATTCCGGGAGGCGAAAAACTGTTTTTT
-	TRBJ2-5	few	TRBV30	CAWIVGKETQYF	TGTGCCTGGATAGTAGGGAAAGAGACCCAGTACTTC
TRBD1	TRBJ1-5	-	TRBV6-1	CASRGQGLNQPQHF	TGTGCCAGCAGGGGACAGGGTTTAAATCAGCCCCAGCATTTT
-	TRBJ1-2	-	TRBV20-1	CSARGQAELYGYTF	TGCAGTGCTAGAGGACAGGCGGAACTCTATGGCTACACCTTC
-	TRBJ2-5	few	TRBV11-2	CASSLRLDQETQYF	TGTGCCAGCAGCCTAAGACTCGACCAAGAGACCCAGTACTTC
-	TRBJ1-1	few	TRBV30	CAWTGVNTEAFF	TGTGCCTGGACAGGAGTGAACACTGAAGCTTTCTTT
-	TRBJ2-2	many	TRBV2	CASKRGELFF	TGTGCCAGCAAGAGAGGGGAGCTGTTTTTT
-	TRBJ2-7	many	TRBV2	CASSSRQVREQYF	TGTGCCAGCAGTTCTCGACAGGTGCGCGAGCAGTACTTC